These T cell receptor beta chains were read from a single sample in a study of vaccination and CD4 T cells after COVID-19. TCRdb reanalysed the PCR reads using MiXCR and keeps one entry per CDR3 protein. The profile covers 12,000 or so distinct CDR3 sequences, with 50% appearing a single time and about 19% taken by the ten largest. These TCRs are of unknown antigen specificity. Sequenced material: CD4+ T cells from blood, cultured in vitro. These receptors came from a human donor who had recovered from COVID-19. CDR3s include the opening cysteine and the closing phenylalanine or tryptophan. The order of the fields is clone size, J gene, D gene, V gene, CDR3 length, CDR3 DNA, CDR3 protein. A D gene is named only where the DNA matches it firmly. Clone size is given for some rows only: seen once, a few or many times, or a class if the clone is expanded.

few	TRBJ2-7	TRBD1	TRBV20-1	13	TGCAGTGCTCCCGGGGGACAGGTCTACGAGCAGTACTTC	CSAPGGQVYEQYF
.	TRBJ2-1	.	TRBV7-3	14	TGTGCCAGCAGCTTAAGCCTTTCGCGGGATGAGCAGTTCTTC	CASSLSLSRDEQFF
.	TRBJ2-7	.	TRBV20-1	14	TGCAGTGCAAAACTTAGCGGTGTATCCTACGAGCAGTACTTC	CSAKLSGVSYEQYF
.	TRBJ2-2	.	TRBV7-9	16	TGTGCCAGCAGCGGCTCGGGGGCCCTGAACACCGGGGAGCTGTTTTTT	CASSGSGALNTGELFF
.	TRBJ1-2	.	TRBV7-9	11	TGTGCCAGCAGTTCACGAACAGGCTACACCTTC	CASSSRTGYTF
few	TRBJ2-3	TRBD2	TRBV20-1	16	TGCAGTGCTAGAGGCGCGACTAGCGGGAGTTCAGATACGCAGTATTTT	CSARGATSGSSDTQYF
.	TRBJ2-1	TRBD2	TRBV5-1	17	TGCGCCAGCAGCTTGTTAGCGGGAGGCCCCTCCTACAATGAGCAGTTCTTC	CASSLLAGGPSYNEQFF
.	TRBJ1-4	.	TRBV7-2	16	TGTGCCAGCAGCTTAGATCTTCGGACAGCGACTGAAAAACTGTTTTTT	CASSLDLRTATEKLFF
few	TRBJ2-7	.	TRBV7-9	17	TGTGCCAGCAGCTTAGCCGGGGGTAAACCCCTGTACTACGAGCAGTACTTC	CASSLAGGKPLYYEQYF
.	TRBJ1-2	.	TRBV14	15	TGTGCCAGCAGCCAATATGCGGGGGTCGGGTATGGCTACACCTTC	CASSQYAGVGYGYTF
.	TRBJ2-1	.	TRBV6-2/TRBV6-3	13	TGTGCCAGCGGGAACTTTGGGGGGAATGAGCAGTTCTTC	CASGNFGGNEQFF
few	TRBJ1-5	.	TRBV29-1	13	TGCAGCGGGGGGGCCGGGCTAGGGCAGCCCCAGCATTTT	CSGGAGLGQPQHF
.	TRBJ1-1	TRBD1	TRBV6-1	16	TGTGCCAGCATCTTCTACCGGGACAGTCATCGAGGTGAAGCTTTCTTT	CASIFYRDSHRGEAFF
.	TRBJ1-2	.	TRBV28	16	TGTGCCAGCAGTTTAGTTTCTCCTCAAAGGGGCTATGGCTACACCTTC	CASSLVSPQRGYGYTF
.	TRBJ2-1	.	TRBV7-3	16	TGTGCCAGCAGCTTAATTAATAGCGGTGGGTTCAATGAGCAGTTCTTC	CASSLINSGGFNEQFF
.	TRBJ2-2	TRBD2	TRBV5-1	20	TGCGCCAGCAGCTTGTCCCCGACTAGCGGGAGGACCCTAAACACCGGGGAGCTGTTTTTT	CASSLSPTSGRTLNTGELFF
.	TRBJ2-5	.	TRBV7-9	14	TGTGCCAGCAGCTCCTGGAGGGCCGCAGAGACCCAGTACTTC	CASSSWRAAETQYF
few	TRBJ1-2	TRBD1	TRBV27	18	TGTGCCAGCAGCACCCACTACTCCGGGACAGGGACAGGGTATGGCTACACCTTC	CASSTHYSGTGTGYGYTF
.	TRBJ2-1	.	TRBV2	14	TGTGCCAGCAGTGACTGGACCCCTTACAATGAGCAGTTCTTC	CASSDWTPYNEQFF
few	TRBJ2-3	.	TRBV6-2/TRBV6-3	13	TGTGCCAGCCGATCGAGCAGCACAGATACGCAGTATTTT	CASRSSSTDTQYF
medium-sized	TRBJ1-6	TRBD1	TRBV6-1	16	TGTGCCAGCAGTGAATCCATTGGACAGGGGAATTCACCCCTCCACTTT	CASSESIGQGNSPLHF
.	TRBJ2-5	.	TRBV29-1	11	TGCAGCGTTTCATCGAAAAAGACCCAGTACTTC	CSVSSKKTQYF
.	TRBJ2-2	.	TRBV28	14	TGTGCCAGCAGGCCTGGGGGAAGGACCGGGGAGCTGTTTTTT	CASRPGGRTGELFF
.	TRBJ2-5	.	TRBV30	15	TGTGCCTGGAGTGCTTTGGACCGAATCCAAGAGACCCAGTACTTC	CAWSALDRIQETQYF
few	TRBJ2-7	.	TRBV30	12	TGTGCCTGGAGTGCGTCTACCTACGAGCAGTACTTC	CAWSASTYEQYF
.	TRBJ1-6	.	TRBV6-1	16	TGTGCCAGCAGTGCCTTGATAAGCTCCTATAATTCACCCCTCCACTTT	CASSALISSYNSPLHF
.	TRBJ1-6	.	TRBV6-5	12	TGTGCCAGCAGTTACCCGCACTCACCCCTCCACTTT	CASSYPHSPLHF
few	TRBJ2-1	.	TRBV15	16	TGTGCCACCAGCAGAGATCATCCAGGACTTTACAATGAGCAGTTCTTC	CATSRDHPGLYNEQFF
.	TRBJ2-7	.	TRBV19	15	TGTGCCAGTAGTGTCGGGACTCTCCCCCTCTACGAGCAGTACTTC	CASSVGTLPLYEQYF
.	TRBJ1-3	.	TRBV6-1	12	TGTGCCAGCAGACACTCTGGAAACACCATATATTTT	CASRHSGNTIYF
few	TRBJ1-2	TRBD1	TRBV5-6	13	TGTGCCAGCAGCTCCGACAGGGTCTATGGCTACACCTTC	CASSSDRVYGYTF
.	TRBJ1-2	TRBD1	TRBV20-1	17	TGCAGTGCTAGGAGTGTATTCGGGACAGGAGGAAACTATGGCTACACCTTC	CSARSVFGTGGNYGYTF
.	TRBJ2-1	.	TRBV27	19	TGTGCCAGCAGTACCCCCCGAGGTTTTCGCTCGATCAGCCGCAATGAGCAGTTCTTC	CASSTPRGFRSISRNEQFF
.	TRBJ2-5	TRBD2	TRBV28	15	TGTGCCAGCAGTACCCAAGCGGGAGGGGCAGAGACCCAGTACTTC	CASSTQAGGAETQYF
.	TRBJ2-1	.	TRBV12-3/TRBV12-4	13	TGTGCCAGCAGTACCGGGACCGACAATGAGCAGTTCTTC	CASSTGTDNEQFF
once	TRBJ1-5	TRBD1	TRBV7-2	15	TGTGCCAGCAGCTTAGGACAGGGGTTTATTCAGCCCCAGCATTTT	CASSLGQGFIQPQHF
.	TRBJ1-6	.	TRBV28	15	TGTGCCAGCAGCCCCGGCGCGGCCGATAATTCACCCCTCCACTTT	CASSPGAADNSPLHF
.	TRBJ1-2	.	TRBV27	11	TGTGCCAGCGGACCCAACTATGGCTACACCTTC	CASGPNYGYTF
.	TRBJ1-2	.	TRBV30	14	TGTGCCTGGAGTACTCTTAATTGGGGGAATGGCTACACCTTC	CAWSTLNWGNGYTF
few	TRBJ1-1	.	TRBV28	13	TGTGCCAGCGCGCCAGGGCTCCACACTGAAGCTTTCTTT	CASAPGLHTEAFF
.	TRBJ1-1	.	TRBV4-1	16	TGCGCCAGCAGCCAAGTCGGGGTCCGGCCGAGCACTGAAGCTTTCTTT	CASSQVGVRPSTEAFF
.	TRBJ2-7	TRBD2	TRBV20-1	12	TGCAGTGCTTGGACTAGCGGTCACGAGCAGTACTTC	CSAWTSGHEQYF
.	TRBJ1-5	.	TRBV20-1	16	TGCAGTGCTAGAGATCGCTTCGACAAGGCTCAACAGCCCCAGCATTTT	CSARDRFDKAQQPQHF
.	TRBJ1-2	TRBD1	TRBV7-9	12	TGTGCCAGCAACACAGGGGGATCTGGCTACACCTTC	CASNTGGSGYTF
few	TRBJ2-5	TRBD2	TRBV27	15	TGTGCCAGCAGTCCATTAGCGGGAGGTGGTGAGACCCAGTACTTC	CASSPLAGGGETQYF
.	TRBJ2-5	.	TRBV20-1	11	TGCAGTGCCGCGACCCAAGAGACCCAGTACTTC	CSAATQETQYF
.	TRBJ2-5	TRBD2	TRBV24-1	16	TGTGCCACCAGTGATACCCAGCGGGGCCTCCAAGAGACCCAGTACTTC	CATSDTQRGLQETQYF
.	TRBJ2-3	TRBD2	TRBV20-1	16	TGCAGTGCTAAAGCGATAGCGGGGGGGAGCACAGATACGCAGTATTTT	CSAKAIAGGSTDTQYF
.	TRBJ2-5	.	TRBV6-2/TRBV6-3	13	TGTGCCAGCAGTTACGGAGCTCAAGAGACCCAGTACTTC	CASSYGAQETQYF
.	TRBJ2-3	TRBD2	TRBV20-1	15	TGCAGTGCCCTAACTAGCGGGAGGGCCCTAGATACGCAGTATTTT	CSALTSGRALDTQYF
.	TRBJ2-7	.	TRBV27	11	TGTGCCAGCAGTAGGACGGGCGAGCAGTACTTC	CASSRTGEQYF
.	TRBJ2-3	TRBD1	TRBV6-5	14	TGTGCCAGCAGTTCACGGACAGGGAGAGATACGCAGTATTTT	CASSSRTGRDTQYF
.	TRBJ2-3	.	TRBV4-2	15	TGTGCCAGCAGCCAATCGGGAATCTACACAGATACGCAGTATTTT	CASSQSGIYTDTQYF
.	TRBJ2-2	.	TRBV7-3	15	TGTGCCAGCAGCTTAGGAACTCCTGGCACCGGGGAGCTGTTTTTT	CASSLGTPGTGELFF
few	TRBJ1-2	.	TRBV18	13	TGTGCCAGCTCACCAGGGGCGGGAGGTGGCTACACCTTC	CASSPGAGGGYTF